This entry features one T cell receptor (beta chain) sequence. The germline V gene has CDR1 SGDLS and CDR2 YYNGEE. The CDR3 is made up of 17 amino acids. The V end was cut by 9 bases, the J end by 0 bases, with 24 bases between. The data are from a study of T cell responses to AZD1222 COVID-19 vaccine. On the study more broadly: Analyses pooled second doses at about 4 or about 12 weeks.

Profiled with immunoSEQ multiplex PCR; TCRdb holds only in-frame clones, not every one. Altogether under 140,000 clones are present, around 90% being singletons, with the ten largest covering 7.8%. The chain employs TRBV9 and TRBJ1-1; D not resolved. The specimen was peripheral blood, collected on day 0 of AZD1222 vaccination. This TCR was sampled from an adult in good health. For the CDR3, the DNA is TGTGCCACTAGAGGGAGCTCCGTAAGTATCATGAACACTGAAGCTTTCTTT. Translating it yields CATRGSSVSIMNTEAFF. Full variable domain (remainder filled in from reference TRBV9 and TRBJ1-1): DSGVTQTPKHLITATGQRVTLRCSPRSGDLSVYWYQQSLDQGLQFLIQYYNGEERAKGNILERFSAQQFPDLHSELNLSSLELGDSALYFCATRGSSVSIMNTEAFFGQGTRLTVV.